Listed below are T cell receptor beta chains from one sample, sequenced in a study of T-cell memory formation after mild COVID-19. TCRdb fed the 5' RACE reads into MiXCR, producing one record per CDR3 protein. The sample consists of 300,000 or so distinct CDR3 sequences, 15% to 20% of them appearing once. The sample taken for sequencing was PBMCs or a T cell subset sorted from them (not recorded which). The origin of the receptors is a man younger than 35 who had mild COVID-19 (a few samples of this study predate the infection). Cell type and time point are not known. Each CDR3 is given with its conserved first and last residue. The order of the fields is D gene, clone size, J gene, V gene, CDR3 protein, CDR3 DNA. D genes are given only for firm matches. For some rows the clone size is stated as once, few or many, or as a class when expanded; others skip it.

>.|few|TRBJ1-1|TRBV5-6
CASSRGPNTDTEAFF
TGTGCCAGCAGCCGAGGACCGAACACTGACACTGAAGCTTTCTTT
>TRBD1|few|TRBJ1-1|TRBV7-2
CASSFSLEGAMNTEAFF
TGTGCCAGCAGCTTCTCCCTCGAGGGGGCGATGAACACTGAAGCTTTCTTT
>TRBD1|few|TRBJ1-2|TRBV2
CASRDDRGSAGYTF
TGTGCCAGCAGAGATGACAGGGGGTCTGCTGGCTACACCTTC
>.|few|TRBJ1-2|TRBV12-3/TRBV12-4
CASSLSQYYGYTF
TGTGCCAGCAGTTTAAGTCAGTACTATGGCTACACCTTC
>.|few|TRBJ1-4|TRBV4-1
CASSGQVFEKLFF
TGCGCCAGCAGTGGGCAGGTTTTTGAAAAACTGTTTTTT
>TRBD1|.|TRBJ2-2|TRBV20-1
CSARGPGQKTGELFF
TGCAGTGCTAGAGGACCGGGACAGAAAACCGGGGAGCTGTTTTTT
>.|.|TRBJ2-7|TRBV28
CASQGYEQYF
TGTGCCAGCCAGGGATACGAGCAGTACTTC
>TRBD1|many|TRBJ1-1|TRBV7-2
CASSLEQGTEAFF
TGTGCCAGCAGCTTAGAACAGGGGACTGAAGCTTTCTTT
>.|.|TRBJ2-2|TRBV4-1
CASSQGGGVAGELFF
TGCGCCAGCAGCCAAGGTGGAGGGGTAGCCGGGGAGCTGTTTTTT
>.|once|TRBJ1-2|TRBV15
CATSGLGQLGRAGGYTF
TGTGCCACCAGCGGACTCGGACAGCTCGGCCGGGCGGGAGGCTACACCTTC
>TRBD2|.|TRBJ2-3|TRBV4-1
CASSQATSGTDTQYF
TGCGCCAGCAGCCAGGCGACTAGCGGCACAGATACGCAGTATTTT
>.|.|TRBJ1-4|TRBV7-2
CASSLDWGFNEKLFF
TGTGCCAGCAGCTTAGATTGGGGGTTCAATGAAAAACTGTTTTTT
>.|.|TRBJ2-5|TRBV20-1
CSAPNRVRGETQYF
TGCAGTGCTCCCAACAGGGTTCGGGGGGAGACCCAGTACTTC
>.|.|TRBJ2-3|TRBV20-1
CSARNPGRRRGTDTQYF
TGCAGTGCTAGAAATCCGGGACGCCGAAGGGGCACAGATACGCAGTATTTT
>.|few|TRBJ1-5|TRBV7-8
CASSLTTNQPQHF
TGTGCCAGCAGCTTGACCACGAATCAGCCCCAGCATTTT
>.|many|TRBJ2-1|TRBV5-1
CASSLLGGPPLNEQFF
TGCGCCAGCAGCTTGCTGGGCGGACCCCCGCTTAATGAGCAGTTCTTC
>.|few|TRBJ2-5|TRBV14
CASSQDGRFQETQYF
TGTGCCAGCAGCCAAGACGGACGGTTCCAAGAGACCCAGTACTTC
>.|few|TRBJ1-4|TRBV6-5
CASSYYPGAFATNEKLFF
TGTGCCAGCAGTTACTATCCAGGGGCGTTTGCAACTAATGAAAAACTGTTTTTT
>.|few|TRBJ1-6|TRBV7-2
CASSTGLLNSPLHF
TGTGCCAGCAGCACGGGACTCTTAAATTCACCCCTCCACTTT
>.|.|TRBJ2-3|TRBV9
CASSVRGRTDTQYF
TGTGCCAGCAGCGTCCGGGGGCGCACAGATACGCAGTATTTT
>.|.|TRBJ1-1|TRBV7-2
CASSYDRLEAFF
TGTGCCAGCAGCTACGACAGGCTTGAAGCTTTCTTT
>.|few|TRBJ1-3|TRBV6-5
CASSYGTQGIPNTIYF
TGTGCCAGCAGTTACGGAACCCAGGGGATTCCAAACACCATATATTTT